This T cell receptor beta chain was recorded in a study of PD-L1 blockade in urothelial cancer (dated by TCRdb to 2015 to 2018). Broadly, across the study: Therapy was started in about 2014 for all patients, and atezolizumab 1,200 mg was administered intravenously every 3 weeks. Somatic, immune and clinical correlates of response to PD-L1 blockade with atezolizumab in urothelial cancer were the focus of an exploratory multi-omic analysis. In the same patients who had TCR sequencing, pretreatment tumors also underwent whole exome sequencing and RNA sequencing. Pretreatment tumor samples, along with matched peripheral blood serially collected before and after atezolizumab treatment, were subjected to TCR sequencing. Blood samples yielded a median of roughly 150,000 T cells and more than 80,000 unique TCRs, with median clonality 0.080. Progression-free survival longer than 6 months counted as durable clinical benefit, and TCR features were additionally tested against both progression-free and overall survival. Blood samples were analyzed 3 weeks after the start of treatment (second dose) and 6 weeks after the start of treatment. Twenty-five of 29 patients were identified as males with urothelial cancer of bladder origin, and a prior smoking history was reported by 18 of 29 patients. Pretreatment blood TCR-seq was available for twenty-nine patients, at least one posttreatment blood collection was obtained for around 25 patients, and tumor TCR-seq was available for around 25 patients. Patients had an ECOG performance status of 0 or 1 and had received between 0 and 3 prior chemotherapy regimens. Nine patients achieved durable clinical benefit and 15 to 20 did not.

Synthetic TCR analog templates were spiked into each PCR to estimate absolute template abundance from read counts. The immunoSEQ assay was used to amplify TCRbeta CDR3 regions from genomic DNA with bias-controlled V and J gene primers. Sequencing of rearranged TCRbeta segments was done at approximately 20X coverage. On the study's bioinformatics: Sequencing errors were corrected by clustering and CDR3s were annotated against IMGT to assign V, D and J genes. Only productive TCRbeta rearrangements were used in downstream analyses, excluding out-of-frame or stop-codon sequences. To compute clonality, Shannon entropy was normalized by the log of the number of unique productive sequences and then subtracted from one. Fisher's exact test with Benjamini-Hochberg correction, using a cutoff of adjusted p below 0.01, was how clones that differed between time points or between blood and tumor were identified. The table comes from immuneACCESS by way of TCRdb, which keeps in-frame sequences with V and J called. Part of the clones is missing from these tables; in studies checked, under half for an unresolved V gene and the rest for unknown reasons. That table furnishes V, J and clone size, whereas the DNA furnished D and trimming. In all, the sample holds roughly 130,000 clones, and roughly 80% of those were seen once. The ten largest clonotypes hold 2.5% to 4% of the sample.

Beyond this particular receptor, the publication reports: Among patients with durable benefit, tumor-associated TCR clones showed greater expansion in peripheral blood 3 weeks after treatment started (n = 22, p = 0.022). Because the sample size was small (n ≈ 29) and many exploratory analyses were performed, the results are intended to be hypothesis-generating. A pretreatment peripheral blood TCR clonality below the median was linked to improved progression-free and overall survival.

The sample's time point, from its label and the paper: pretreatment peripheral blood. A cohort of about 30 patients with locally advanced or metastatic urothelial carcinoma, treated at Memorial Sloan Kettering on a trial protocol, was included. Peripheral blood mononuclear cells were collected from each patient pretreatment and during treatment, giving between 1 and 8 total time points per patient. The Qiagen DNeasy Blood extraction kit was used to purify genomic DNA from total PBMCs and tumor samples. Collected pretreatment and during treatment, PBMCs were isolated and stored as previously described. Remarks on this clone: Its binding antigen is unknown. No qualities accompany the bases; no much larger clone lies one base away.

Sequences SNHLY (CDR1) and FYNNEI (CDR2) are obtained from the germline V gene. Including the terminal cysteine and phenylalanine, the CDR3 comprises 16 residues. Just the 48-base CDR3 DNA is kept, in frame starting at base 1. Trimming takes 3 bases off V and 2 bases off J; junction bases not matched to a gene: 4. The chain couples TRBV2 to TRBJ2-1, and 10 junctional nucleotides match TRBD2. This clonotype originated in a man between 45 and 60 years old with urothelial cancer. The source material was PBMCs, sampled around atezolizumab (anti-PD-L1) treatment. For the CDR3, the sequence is CASSDISGRTYNEQFF. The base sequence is TGTGCCAGCAGTGACATTAGCGGGAGGACCTACAATGAGCAGTTCTTC.